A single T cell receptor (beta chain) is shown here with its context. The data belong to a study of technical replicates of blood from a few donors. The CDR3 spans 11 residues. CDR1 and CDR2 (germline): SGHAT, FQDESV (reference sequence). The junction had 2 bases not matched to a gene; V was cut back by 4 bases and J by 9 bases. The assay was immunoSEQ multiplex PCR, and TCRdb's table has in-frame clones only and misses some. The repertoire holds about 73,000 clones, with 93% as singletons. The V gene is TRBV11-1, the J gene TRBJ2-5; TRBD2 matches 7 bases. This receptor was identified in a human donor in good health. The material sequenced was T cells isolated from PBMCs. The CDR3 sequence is CASSSGLAQYF. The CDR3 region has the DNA TGTGCCAGCAGCTCCGGACTAGCCCAGTACTTC.